The rows below give T cell receptor beta chains drawn from one sample of a study of PD-1 blockade in classical Hodgkin lymphoma. Sequenced by immunoSEQ multiplex PCR; TCRdb stores in-frame clones only, minus some. The sample lists some 90,000 clones, 83% occurring once. The source was peripheral blood mononuclear cells (PBMCs), collected before the fourth cycle of nivolumab. These receptors all come from a human donor with classical Hodgkin lymphoma. Both conserved end residues are part of each CDR3. Fields, in order: J gene, V gene, clone size, D gene, CDR3 protein, CDR3 DNA. D genes are given only for firm matches. The size entry is marked missing in some rows and otherwise reads once, few, many or a size class.

>TRBJ2-3|TRBV19|NA|TRBD1
CASSIAGQGVYDTQYF
TGTGCCAGTAGTATAGCGGGACAGGGGGTCTACGATACGCAGTATTTT
>TRBJ2-5|TRBV19|NA|TRBD2
CASSIGTSGAQETQYF
TGTGCCAGTAGTATCGGGACTAGCGGGGCGCAAGAGACCCAGTACTTC
>TRBJ2-7|TRBV7-8|NA|TRBD2
CASSLLAGAYEQYF
TGTGCCAGCAGCTTACTAGCGGGGGCCTACGAGCAGTACTTC
>TRBJ2-2|TRBV6-5|NA|NA
CASSYFDRPLTGELFF
TGTGCCAGCAGTTACTTCGACAGGCCCCTCACCGGGGAGCTGTTTTTT
>TRBJ2-3|TRBV6-1|NA|NA
CASTVGGTDTQYF
TGTGCCAGCACCGTTGGAGGCACAGATACGCAGTATTTT
>TRBJ2-3|TRBV5-1|NA|TRBD1
CASSDPRQGDYTQYF
TGCGCCAGCAGCGATCCTCGACAGGGGGATTATACGCAGTATTTT
>TRBJ1-1|TRBV28|NA|TRBD1
CASSLWQTGNAEAFF
TGTGCCAGCAGTTTATGGCAGACAGGGAATGCTGAAGCTTTCTTT
>TRBJ1-6|TRBV19|many|NA
CASSDGTTAFSPLHF
TGTGCCAGTAGCGACGGGACGACGGCGTTCTCACCCCTCCACTTT
>TRBJ2-5|TRBV28|NA|NA
CASILSGGGETQYF
TGTGCCAGCATATTATCGGGGGGCGGCGAGACCCAGTACTTC
>TRBJ1-5|TRBV4-1|few|NA
CASSQGYGPQHF
TGCGCCAGCAGCCAAGGTTACGGGCCCCAGCATTTT
>TRBJ1-1|TRBV2|NA|TRBD1
CASSDRTRDSEAFF
TGTGCCAGCAGCGACAGGACCCGGGACAGTGAAGCTTTCTTT
>TRBJ2-5|TRBV6-1|NA|NA
CASTIQETQYF
TGTGCCAGCACAATCCAAGAGACCCAGTACTTC
>TRBJ2-7|TRBV6-5|NA|TRBD1
CASSQSGQASGEQYF
TGTGCCAGCAGTCAGTCCGGACAGGCTTCCGGCGAGCAGTACTTC
>TRBJ2-7|TRBV7-2|NA|NA
CASSRRDRGYEQYF
TGTGCCAGCAGCCGCCGGGACCGCGGCTACGAGCAGTACTTC
>TRBJ1-2|TRBV7-2|NA|TRBD1
CASSLVSDRGIGYTF
TGTGCCAGCAGCTTAGTTAGTGACAGGGGCATTGGCTACACCTTC
>TRBJ2-7|TRBV10-3|NA|NA
CAISESTLAPSRGEQYF
TGTGCCATCAGTGAGTCGACTCTAGCGCCATCGCGGGGCGAGCAGTACTTC
>TRBJ1-1|TRBV6-4|few|NA
CASSAGVVTEAFF
TGTGCCAGCAGCGCAGGGGTTGTTACTGAAGCTTTCTTT
>TRBJ2-5|TRBV10-3|once|NA
CAISESGETQYF
TGTGCCATCAGTGAGTCAGGAGAGACCCAGTACTTC
>TRBJ2-1|TRBV20-1|NA|NA
CSAREGRPQFF
TGCAGTGCTAGAGAAGGGAGGCCGCAGTTCTTC
>TRBJ2-1|TRBV9|NA|TRBD2
CASSVEGTSGLNEQFF
TGTGCCAGCAGCGTAGAGGGGACTAGCGGGCTCAATGAGCAGTTCTTC
>TRBJ2-3|TRBV11-2|NA|TRBD2
CASSYRSGTRGTDTQYF
TGTGCCAGCAGCTACCGCTCCGGGACTAGGGGCACAGATACGCAGTATTTT
>TRBJ1-5|TRBV5-8|NA|TRBD1
CASSYSTGGWDQPQHF
TGTGCCAGCAGCTATTCGACAGGGGGTTGGGATCAGCCCCAGCATTTT
>TRBJ2-7|TRBV29-1|NA|NA
CSVTSLGIREQYF
TGCAGCGTTACGTCCCTGGGGATTCGTGAGCAGTACTTC
>TRBJ1-2|TRBV2|NA|NA
CASSSESNYGYTF
TGTGCCAGCAGTAGTGAATCTAACTATGGCTACACCTTC
>TRBJ2-7|TRBV6-1|once|TRBD2
CASSELAGPSYEQYF
TGTGCCAGCAGTGAATTAGCGGGGCCCTCCTACGAGCAGTACTTC
>TRBJ2-5|TRBV2|NA|TRBD2
CASTGTSGRGTQYF
TGTGCCAGCACCGGGACTAGCGGGAGGGGGACCCAGTACTTC
>TRBJ2-5|TRBV7-2|few|NA
CASSLDGTQGETQYF
TGTGCCAGCAGCTTAGATGGGACCCAGGGGGAGACCCAGTACTTC
>TRBJ2-7|TRBV5-1|NA|TRBD2
CASSPQISSGPSYEQYF
TGCGCCAGCAGCCCGCAGATCTCTAGCGGGCCTTCCTACGAGCAGTACTTC
>TRBJ2-5|TRBV7-2|once|TRBD1
CASSQGLAGGAETQYF
TGTGCCAGCAGCCAAGGCTTGGCAGGGGGCGCGGAGACCCAGTACTTC
>TRBJ2-7|TRBV7-6|NA|TRBD1
CASSVGTGDTYEQYF
TGTGCCAGCAGCGTTGGGACAGGGGACACCTACGAGCAGTACTTC
>TRBJ2-5|TRBV5-4|NA|NA
CASSTRARETQYF
TGTGCCAGCAGCACCCGGGCTCGGGAGACCCAGTACTTC
>TRBJ1-2|TRBV7-9|NA|NA
CASSSTGVGYTF
TGTGCCAGCAGCTCAACAGGTGTTGGCTACACCTTC
>TRBJ2-2|TRBV7-2|NA|TRBD2
CASSFGRTGELFF
TGTGCCAGCAGCTTCGGGAGGACCGGGGAGCTGTTTTTT
>TRBJ2-5|TRBV5-1|many|TRBD2
CASGGGTSGQETQYF
TGCGCCAGCGGCGGCGGGACTAGCGGCCAAGAGACCCAGTACTTC
>TRBJ1-5|TRBV6-6|NA|NA
CASNDRGQPQHF
TGTGCCAGCAATGACAGAGGGCAGCCCCAGCATTTT
>TRBJ1-1|TRBV5-4|few|NA
CASSSLVGAKAFF
TGTGCCAGCAGCTCCCTAGTAGGAGCAAAAGCTTTCTTT
>TRBJ2-5|TRBV11-1|NA|TRBD2
CASSPGTSVRETQYF
TGTGCCAGCAGCCCCGGGACTAGCGTCCGGGAGACCCAGTACTTC
>TRBJ2-7|TRBV21-1|NA|NA
CASSTLVGVYEQYF
TGTGCCAGCAGCACCCTAGTTGGGGTCTACGAGCAGTACTTC
>TRBJ2-7|TRBV19|NA|TRBD1
CASSIRRGQGSPEQYF
TGTGCCAGTAGTATACGGCGGGGACAGGGCTCCCCCGAGCAGTACTTC
>TRBJ2-1|TRBV7-9|NA|NA
CASSLSPLGIYNEQFF
TGTGCCAGCAGCTTATCGCCCTTGGGGATATACAATGAGCAGTTCTTC
>TRBJ2-1|TRBV11-2|many|TRBD2
CASSSSGSPSNEQFF
TGTGCCAGCAGCTCTAGCGGGAGCCCTAGCAATGAGCAGTTCTTC
>TRBJ1-1|TRBV19|NA|NA
CASSIVPGQDAFF
TGTGCCAGTAGTATAGTCCCCGGCCAGGATGCTTTCTTT
>TRBJ2-7|TRBV5-4|NA|NA
CASSLEVASGEQYF
TGTGCCAGCAGCTTGGAGGTCGCGTCGGGCGAGCAGTACTTC
>TRBJ1-2|TRBV2|NA|NA
CASSPTLTRGYTF
TGTGCCAGCAGCCCGACATTAACGAGGGGCTACACCTTC